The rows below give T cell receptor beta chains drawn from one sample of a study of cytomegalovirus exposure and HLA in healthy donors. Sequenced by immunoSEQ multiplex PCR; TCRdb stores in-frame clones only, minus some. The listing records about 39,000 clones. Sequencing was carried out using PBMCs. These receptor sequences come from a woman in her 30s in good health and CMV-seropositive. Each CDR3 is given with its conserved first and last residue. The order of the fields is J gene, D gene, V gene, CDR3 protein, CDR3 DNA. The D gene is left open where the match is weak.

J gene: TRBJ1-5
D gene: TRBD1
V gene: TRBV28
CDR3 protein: CASSLPRQGGTSPQHF
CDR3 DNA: TGTGCCAGCAGTTTACCACGACAGGGGGGTACGTCGCCCCAGCATTTT

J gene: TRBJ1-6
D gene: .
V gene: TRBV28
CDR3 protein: CASSFRGRGSPLHF
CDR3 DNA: TGTGCCAGCAGTTTTCGTGGCAGAGGTTCACCCCTCCACTTT

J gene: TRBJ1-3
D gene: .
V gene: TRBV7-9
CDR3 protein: CASSSPKLGNTIYF
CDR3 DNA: TGTGCCAGCAGCTCTCCGAAACTTGGAAACACCATATATTTT

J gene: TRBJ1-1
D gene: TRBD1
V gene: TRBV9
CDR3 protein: CASSAHRGTEAFF
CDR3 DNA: TGTGCCAGCAGCGCTCACAGGGGCACTGAAGCTTTCTTT

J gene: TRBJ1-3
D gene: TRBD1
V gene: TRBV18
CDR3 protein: CASSPRDSLGNTIYF
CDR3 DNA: TGTGCCAGCTCACCCCGGGACAGCCTAGGAAACACCATATATTTT

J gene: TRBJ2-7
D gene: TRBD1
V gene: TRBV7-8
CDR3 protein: CASSRDRGSYEQYF
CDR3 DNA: TGTGCCAGCAGCCGCGACAGGGGTTCCTACGAGCAGTACTTC

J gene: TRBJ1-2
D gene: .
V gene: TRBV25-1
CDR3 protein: CASSEIENGYTF
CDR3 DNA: TGTGCCAGCAGTGAAATAGAGAACGGCTACACCTTC

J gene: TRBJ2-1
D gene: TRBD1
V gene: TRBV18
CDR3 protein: CASSPPNRGSASYNEQFF
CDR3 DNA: TGTGCCAGCTCACCACCGAACAGGGGCAGTGCGTCCTACAATGAGCAGTTCTTC

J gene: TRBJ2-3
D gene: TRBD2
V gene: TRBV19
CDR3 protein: CAARGALDTQYF
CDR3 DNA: TGTGCCGCGCGGGGGGCTTTAGATACGCAGTATTTT

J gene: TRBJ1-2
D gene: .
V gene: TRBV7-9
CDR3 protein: CASSLGENYGYTF
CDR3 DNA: TGTGCCAGCAGCTTAGGAGAGAACTATGGCTACACCTTC

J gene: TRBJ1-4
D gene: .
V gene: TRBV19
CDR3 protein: CASSTPRAPMEKLFF
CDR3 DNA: TGTGCCAGTAGTACCCCGCGGGCCCCGATGGAAAAACTGTTTTTT

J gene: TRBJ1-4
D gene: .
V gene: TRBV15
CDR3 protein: CATSRDRGLANEKLFF
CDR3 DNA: TGTGCCACCAGCAGAGATCGAGGGCTGGCTAATGAAAAACTGTTTTTT

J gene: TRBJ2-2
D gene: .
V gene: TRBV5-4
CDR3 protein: CASSSRRDTGELFF
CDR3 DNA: TGCGCCAGCAGCTCTAGACGGGACACCGGGGAGCTGTTTTTT

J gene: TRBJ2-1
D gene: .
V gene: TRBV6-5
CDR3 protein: CASSYSRSRAYNEQFF
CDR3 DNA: TGTGCCAGCAGTTACTCGAGGTCCAGGGCCTACAATGAGCAGTTCTTC

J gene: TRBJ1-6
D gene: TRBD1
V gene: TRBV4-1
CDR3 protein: CASSQTTGQGAYSPLHF
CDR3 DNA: TGCGCCAGCAGCCAAACAACAGGACAGGGGGCTTATTCACCCCTCCACTTT

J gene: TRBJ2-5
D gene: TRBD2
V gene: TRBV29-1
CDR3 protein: CSVGGTSGHKETQYF
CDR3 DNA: TGCAGCGTTGGGGGGACTAGCGGGCATAAAGAGACCCAGTACTTC

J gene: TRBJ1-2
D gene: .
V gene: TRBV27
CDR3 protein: CASSLSYSGSDPLGYTF
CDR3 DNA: TGTGCCAGCAGTTTAAGTTACTCGGGAAGTGATCCCCTAGGCTACACCTTC

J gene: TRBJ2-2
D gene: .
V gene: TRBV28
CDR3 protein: CASSAPGPGELFF
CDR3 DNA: TGTGCCAGCAGTGCCCCAGGGCCCGGGGAGCTGTTTTTT

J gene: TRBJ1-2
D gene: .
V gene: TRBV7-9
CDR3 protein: CASSLLEEANYGYTF
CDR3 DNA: TGTGCCAGCAGCTTGCTAGAGGAAGCTAACTATGGCTACACCTTC

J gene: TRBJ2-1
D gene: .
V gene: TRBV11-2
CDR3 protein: CASSLVGGHDNNEQFF
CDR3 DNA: TGTGCCAGCAGCTTAGTTGGGGGCCACGACAACAATGAGCAGTTCTTC

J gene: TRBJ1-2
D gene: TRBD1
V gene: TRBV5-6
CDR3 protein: CASSLRQGAVGYTF
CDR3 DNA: TGTGCCAGCAGCCTTAGACAGGGGGCGGTTGGCTACACCTTC

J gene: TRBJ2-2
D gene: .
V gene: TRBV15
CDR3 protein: CATSRARDRNGELFF
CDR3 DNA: TGTGCCACCAGCAGAGCGCGGGACAGAAACGGGGAGCTGTTTTTT

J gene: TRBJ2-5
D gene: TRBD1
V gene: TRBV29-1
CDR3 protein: CSGQTGTGRQETQYF
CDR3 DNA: TGCAGCGGACAAACCGGGACAGGGAGGCAAGAGACCCAGTACTTC

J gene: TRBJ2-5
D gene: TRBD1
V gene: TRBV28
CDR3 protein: CASSATGGSETQYF
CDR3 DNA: TGTGCCAGCAGTGCCACAGGGGGCTCAGAGACCCAGTACTTC

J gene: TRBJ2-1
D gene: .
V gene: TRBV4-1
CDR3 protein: CASSHDTQVPGEQFF
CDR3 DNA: TGCGCCAGCAGCCATGACACACAAGTTCCAGGTGAGCAGTTCTTC

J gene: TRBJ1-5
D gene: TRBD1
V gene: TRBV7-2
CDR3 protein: CASSRGQGVEQPQHF
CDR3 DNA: TGTGCCAGCAGCAGAGGACAGGGGGTGGAACAGCCCCAGCATTTT

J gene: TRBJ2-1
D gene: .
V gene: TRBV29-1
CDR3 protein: CSVDPGDNEQFF
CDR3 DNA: TGCAGCGTTGATCCAGGGGACAATGAGCAGTTCTTC

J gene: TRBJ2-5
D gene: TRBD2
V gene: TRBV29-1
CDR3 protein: CSVEDRREQETQYF
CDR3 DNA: TGCAGCGTTGAAGATCGGCGGGAGCAAGAGACCCAGTACTTC

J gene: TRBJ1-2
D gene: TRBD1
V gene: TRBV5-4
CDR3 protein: CASSLDRGNYGYTF
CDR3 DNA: TGTGCCAGCAGCTTGGACAGGGGGAACTATGGCTACACCTTC

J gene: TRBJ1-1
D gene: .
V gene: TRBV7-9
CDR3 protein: CASSLYTEAFF
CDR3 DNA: TGTGCCAGCAGCCTCTACACTGAAGCTTTCTTT

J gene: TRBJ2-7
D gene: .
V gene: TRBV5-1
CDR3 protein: CASSFDGSAYEQYF
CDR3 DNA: TGCGCCAGCAGCTTTGATGGGAGCGCCTACGAGCAGTACTTC

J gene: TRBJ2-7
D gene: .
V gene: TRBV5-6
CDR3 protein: CASSMTPSYEQYF
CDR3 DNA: TGTGCCAGCAGTATGACTCCCTCCTACGAGCAGTACTTC

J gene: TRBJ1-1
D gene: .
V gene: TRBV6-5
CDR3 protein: CASRRLRENTEAFF
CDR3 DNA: TGTGCCAGCAGACGACTCCGGGAGAACACTGAAGCTTTCTTT

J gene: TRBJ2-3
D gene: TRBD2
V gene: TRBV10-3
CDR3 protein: CAVHHGLAGTGSDTQYF
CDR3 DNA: TGTGCCGTCCACCACGGACTAGCGGGGACCGGCAGCGATACGCAGTATTTT

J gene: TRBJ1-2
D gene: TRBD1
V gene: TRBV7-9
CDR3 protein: CASSLGQGATLGGYTF
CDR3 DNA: TGTGCCAGCAGCTTAGGACAGGGGGCCACGCTTGGGGGCTACACCTTC

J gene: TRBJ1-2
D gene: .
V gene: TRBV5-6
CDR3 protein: CASSFGGSQGNYGYTF
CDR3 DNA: TGTGCCAGCAGCTTCGGGGGGAGCCAAGGGAACTATGGCTACACCTTC

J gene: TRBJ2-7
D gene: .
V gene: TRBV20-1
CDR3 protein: CSARDDEQYF
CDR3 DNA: TGCAGTGCTAGAGACGACGAGCAGTACTTC

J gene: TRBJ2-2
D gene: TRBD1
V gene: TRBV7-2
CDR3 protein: CASSLGGWGTGSTGELFF
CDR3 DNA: TGTGCCAGCAGCTTAGGAGGTTGGGGGACAGGGTCCACCGGGGAGCTGTTTTTT

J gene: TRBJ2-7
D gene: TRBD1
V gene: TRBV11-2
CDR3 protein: CASSLGPVAADRGREQYF
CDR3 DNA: TGTGCCAGCAGCTTAGGTCCCGTCGCCGCGGACAGGGGGCGCGAGCAGTACTTC

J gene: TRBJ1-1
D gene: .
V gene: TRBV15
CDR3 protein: CATSRDSGNTEAFF
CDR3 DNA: TGTGCCACCAGCAGAGACAGCGGAAACACTGAAGCTTTCTTT

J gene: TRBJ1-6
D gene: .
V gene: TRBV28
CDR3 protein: CASSPLEYLRDSPLHF
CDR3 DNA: TGTGCCAGCAGCCCCCTCGAGTACCTACGGGATTCACCCCTCCACTTT

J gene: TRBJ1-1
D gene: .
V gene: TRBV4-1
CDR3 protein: CASSQDGGSNTEAFF
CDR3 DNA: TGCGCCAGCAGCCAAGATGGGGGGTCGAACACTGAAGCTTTCTTT

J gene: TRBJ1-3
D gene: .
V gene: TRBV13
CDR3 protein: CASSYGQPLSGNTIYF
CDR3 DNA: TGTGCCAGCAGCTACGGACAGCCGCTCTCTGGAAACACCATATATTTT

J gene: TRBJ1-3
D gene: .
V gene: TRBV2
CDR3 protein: CASSGQGSGNTIYF
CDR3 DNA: TGTGCCAGCAGTGGGCAGGGTTCTGGAAACACCATATATTTT

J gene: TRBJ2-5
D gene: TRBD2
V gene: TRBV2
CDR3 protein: CASLLTSGVRETQYF
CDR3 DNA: TGTGCCAGCCTACTTACTAGCGGGGTTCGAGAGACCCAGTACTTC

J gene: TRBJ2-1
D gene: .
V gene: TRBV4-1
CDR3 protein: CASSQVEQNNEQFF
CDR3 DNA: TGCGCCAGCAGCCAAGTCGAACAAAACAATGAGCAGTTCTTC

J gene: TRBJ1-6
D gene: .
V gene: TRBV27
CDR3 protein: CASSFIRSDNSPLHF
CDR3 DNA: TGTGCCAGCAGTTTTATTCGCAGTGATAATTCACCCCTCCACTTT

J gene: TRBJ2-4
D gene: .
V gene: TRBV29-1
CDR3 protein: CSVEDYRSSKNIQYF
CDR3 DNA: TGCAGCGTTGAAGATTACAGGTCCTCCAAAAACATTCAGTACTTC